The clone carrying this T cell receptor (beta chain) is a singleton in its sample. The record originates from a study of blood T cell repertoires in COVID-19. Study as a whole: Researchers got acute and convalescent COVID-19 samples from the United States, Italy and Spain. The analysed material was cDNA or gDNA that came from T cells, B-cell-depleted T cells, or PBMCs.

In the authors' workflow: From reference gene primer amplification, estimates of nucleated cell counts were derived. Clones were sequenced by immunoSEQ multiplex PCR, and TCRdb holds only the in-frame ones, with some missing. That table supplies the V and J calls and clone size; D and trimming were determined from the DNA. The table has about 310,000 clones, approximately 86% seen once; the top ten hold 1% to 1.5%. Sequencing input: peripheral blood. This TCR derives from a man between 65 and 85 years old with acute or convalescent COVID-19.

The CDR3 nucleotides read TGCAGCGTGACAGGCACTGAAGCTTTCTTT. Residues: CSVTGTEAFF. The V and J genes are TRBV29-1 and TRBJ1-1; D possibly corresponds to TRBD1 (6 bases). Per the germline V gene, CDR1 is SQVTM and CDR2 is ANQGSEA. V lost 6 bases, J lost 4 bases, and 6 bases lay in between. The CDR3 has 10 amino acids. The full variable domain, its missing parts supplied by reference TRBV29-1 and TRBJ1-1, is SAVISQKPSRDICQRGTSLTIQCQVDSQVTMMFWYRQQPGQSLTLIATANQGSEATYESGFVIDKFPISRPNLTFSTLTVSNMSPEDSSIYLCSVTGTEAFFGQGTRLTVV.